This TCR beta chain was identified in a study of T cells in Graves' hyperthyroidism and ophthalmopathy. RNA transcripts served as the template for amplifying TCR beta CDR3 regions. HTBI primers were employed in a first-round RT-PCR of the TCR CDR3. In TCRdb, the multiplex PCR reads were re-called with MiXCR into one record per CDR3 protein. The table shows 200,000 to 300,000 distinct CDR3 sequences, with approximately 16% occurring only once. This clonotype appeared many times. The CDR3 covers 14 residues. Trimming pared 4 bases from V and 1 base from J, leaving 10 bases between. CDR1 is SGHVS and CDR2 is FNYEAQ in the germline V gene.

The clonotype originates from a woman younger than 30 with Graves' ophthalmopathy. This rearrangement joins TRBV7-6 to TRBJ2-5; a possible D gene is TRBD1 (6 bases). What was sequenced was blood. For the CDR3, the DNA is TGTGCCAGCAGCTCCCAGACAGGCCAAGAGACCCAGTACTTC. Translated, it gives CASSSQTGQETQYF. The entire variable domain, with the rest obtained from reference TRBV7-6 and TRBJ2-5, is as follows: GAGVSQSPRYKVTKRGQDVALRCDPISGHVSLYWYRQALGQGPEFLTYFNYEAQQDKSGLPNDRFSAERPEGSISTLTIQRTEQRDSAMYRCASSSQTGQETQYFGPGTRLLVL.